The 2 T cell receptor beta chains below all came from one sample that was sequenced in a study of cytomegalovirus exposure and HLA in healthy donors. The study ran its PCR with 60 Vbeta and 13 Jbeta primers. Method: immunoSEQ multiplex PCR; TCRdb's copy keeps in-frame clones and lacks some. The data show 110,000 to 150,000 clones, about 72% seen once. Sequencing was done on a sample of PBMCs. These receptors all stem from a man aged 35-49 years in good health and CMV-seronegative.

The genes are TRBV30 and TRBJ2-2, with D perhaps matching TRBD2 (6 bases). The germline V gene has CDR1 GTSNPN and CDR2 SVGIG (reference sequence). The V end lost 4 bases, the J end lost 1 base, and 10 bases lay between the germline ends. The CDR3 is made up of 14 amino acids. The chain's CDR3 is CAWTRDWNTGELFF. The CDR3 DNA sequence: TGTGCCTGGACCAGGGACTGGAACACCGGGGAGCTGTTTTTT.

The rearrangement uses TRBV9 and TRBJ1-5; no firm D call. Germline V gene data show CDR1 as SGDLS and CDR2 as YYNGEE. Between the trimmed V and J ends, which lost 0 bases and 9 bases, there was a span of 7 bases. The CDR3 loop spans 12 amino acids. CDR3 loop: CASSVAGGPQHF. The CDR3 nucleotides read TGTGCCAGCAGCGTAGCGGGAGGGCCCCAGCATTTT.